These T cell receptor beta chains were read from a single sample in a study of CD8 T cells in Susac syndrome. TCRdb ran MiXCR on the immunoSEQ multiplex PCR reads and lists one entry per CDR3 protein. This table holds 150,000 to 200,000 distinct CDR3 sequences, approximately 94% found once. Sample: CD4+ T cells from PBMCs. Receptors were obtained from a human donor with multiple sclerosis. Each CDR3 is given with its conserved first and last residue. Each record gives: J gene, D gene, clone size, V gene, CDR3 DNA, CDR3 protein. A D gene is named only where the DNA matches it firmly. Only part of the rows carry a size: once, few, many, or a class if the clone is expanded.

>TRBJ1-2|NA|NA|TRBV2
TGTGCCAGCGGAAGCGACAGGAGGTTTCAAGGCTACACCTTC
CASGSDRRFQGYTF
>TRBJ1-1|NA|NA|TRBV7-3
TGTGCCAGCAGCCCAAGGTTCGGGGCTGAAGCTTTCTTT
CASSPRFGAEAFF
>TRBJ2-1|TRBD2|once|TRBV6-1
TGTGCCAGCAGACCCCAGCGGGAGAGCTCCTACAATGAGCAGTTCTTC
CASRPQRESSYNEQFF
>TRBJ2-7|TRBD1|NA|TRBV4-2
TGTGCCAGCAGTTCGGCAGGGGGCCCCTACGAGCAGTACTTC
CASSSAGGPYEQYF
>TRBJ2-7|NA|NA|TRBV5-1
TGCGCCAGCAGCTCCCCGGTTAGCCGAGGCGCCTACGAGCAGTACTTC
CASSSPVSRGAYEQYF
>TRBJ2-4|TRBD1|NA|TRBV20-1
TGCAGTGCTAGAAAGACAGGGGCCGAAAACATTCAGTACTTC
CSARKTGAENIQYF
>TRBJ2-3|TRBD2|NA|TRBV24-1
TGTGCCACCAGTGATTACCGAGCGGGAGGGCGCACAGATACGCAGTATTTT
CATSDYRAGGRTDTQYF
>TRBJ1-3|NA|NA|TRBV5-6
TGTGCCAGCAGCAAAGGGCGGGGGTCTGGAAACACCATATATTTT
CASSKGRGSGNTIYF
>TRBJ1-1|TRBD1|once|TRBV27
TGTGCCAGCAGACCATCAGGGGGCACTCTTGAAGCTTTCTTT
CASRPSGGTLEAFF
>TRBJ2-7|TRBD2|NA|TRBV5-4
TGTGCCAGCAGCTTGACTAGCGGGGACGAGCAGTACTTC
CASSLTSGDEQYF
>TRBJ1-5|NA|NA|TRBV30
TGTGCCTGGAGTGTCCGGGGGCGGCAGCCCCAGCATTTT
CAWSVRGRQPQHF
>TRBJ2-3|TRBD2|NA|TRBV4-3
TGCGCCAGCAGCCAAGATGCCCCTAGTGCGGGAGGTTACACAGATACGCAGTATTTT
CASSQDAPSAGGYTDTQYF
>TRBJ1-1|NA|NA|TRBV5-1
TGCGCCAGCAGCTTGCCGGCCGGGAACACTGAAGCTTTCTTT
CASSLPAGNTEAFF
>TRBJ2-7|NA|NA|TRBV3-1
TGTGCCAGCAGCCAAGACGGACCCTACGAGCAGTACTTC
CASSQDGPYEQYF
>TRBJ1-6|NA|once|TRBV29-1
TGCAGCGCTACGTTTGGCTCCTATAATTCACCCCTCCACTTT
CSATFGSYNSPLHF
>TRBJ2-1|NA|NA|TRBV5-6
TGTGCCAGCAGCTCGATTCGTCTCTCCTACAATGAGCAGTTCTTC
CASSSIRLSYNEQFF
>TRBJ2-2|TRBD1|NA|TRBV20-1
TGCAGTGCTGGACAGGGGGTAACCGGGGAGCTGTTTTTT
CSAGQGVTGELFF
>TRBJ1-1|TRBD1|NA|TRBV12-3/TRBV12-4
TGTGCCAGCAATCGGGGACAGGGGCGAACTGAAGCTTTCTTT
CASNRGQGRTEAFF
>TRBJ2-5|NA|NA|TRBV11-2
TGTGCCAGCAGCTTTGGTACAGGGTTTGGAGAGACCCAGTACTTC
CASSFGTGFGETQYF
>TRBJ1-5|TRBD1|NA|TRBV20-1
TGCAGTGCTAGTGGGACAGATAATCAGCCCCAGCATTTT
CSASGTDNQPQHF
>TRBJ2-2|NA|NA|TRBV28
TGTGCCAGCATCCCCGCGGGCAGCGGGGAGCTGTTTTTT
CASIPAGSGELFF
>TRBJ1-3|NA|NA|TRBV3-1
TGTGCCAGCAGCCAACCTCGGGGGGTCTCTGGAAACACCATATATTTT
CASSQPRGVSGNTIYF
>TRBJ2-3|TRBD1|NA|TRBV6-6
TGTGCCAGCAGTTACTCGACAGGGGGTTGGACAGATACGCAGTATTTT
CASSYSTGGWTDTQYF
>TRBJ1-1|NA|NA|TRBV7-2
TGTGCCAGCAGCACCGGTCGGGACGCTGGAGCTTTCTTT
CASSTGRDAGAFF
>TRBJ2-3|TRBD2|NA|TRBV9
TGTGCCAGCAGCGTAGCTGGGCGGGAGTGGGATACGCAGTATTTT
CASSVAGREWDTQYF
>TRBJ2-1|TRBD2|once|TRBV2
TGTGCCAGCAGTGAATCCCGAGCGGGAGCATATTTGTTCTTC
CASSESRAGAYLFF
>TRBJ2-1|NA|NA|TRBV2
TGTGCCAGCAGGGACAGCCCACAGAATGAGCAGTTCTTC
CASRDSPQNEQFF
>TRBJ2-3|NA|NA|TRBV6-1
TGTGCCAGCTCCCTAGCACCCACAGATACGCAGTATTTT
CASSLAPTDTQYF
>TRBJ1-2|NA|NA|TRBV24-1
TGTGCCACCAGTTGGGGCTATGGCTACACCTTC
CATSWGYGYTF
>TRBJ2-2|NA|NA|TRBV3-1
TGTGCCAGCGGGGTTAGCGGGGAGCTGTTTTTT
CASGVSGELFF
>TRBJ1-1|TRBD1|NA|TRBV20-1
TGCAGTGCTAGAGCGTTGGGGCGGGGACAGGGCACTGAAGCTTTCTTT
CSARALGRGQGTEAFF
>TRBJ2-5|NA|NA|TRBV12-3/TRBV12-4
TGTGCCAGCAGTGCCCTAGGCGAGACCCAGTACTTC
CASSALGETQYF
>TRBJ1-5|NA|NA|TRBV12-3/TRBV12-4
TGTGCCAGCACCCGGGGGAGTCTCAATCAGCCCCAGCATTTT
CASTRGSLNQPQHF
>TRBJ1-1|TRBD1|once|TRBV15
TGTGCCACCAGCAGGTGGACAGGGATAAACACTGAAGCTTTCTTT
CATSRWTGINTEAFF
>TRBJ1-5|NA|NA|TRBV7-9
TGTGCCAGCAGCCCGGACCTAAGCAATCAGCCCCAGCATTTT
CASSPDLSNQPQHF
>TRBJ1-2|NA|NA|TRBV9
TGTGCCAGCGAAAAGAACTATGGCTACACCTTC
CASEKNYGYTF
>TRBJ1-3|NA|NA|TRBV7-2
TGTGCCAGCAGCTCAGTGAATGGAAACACCATATATTTT
CASSSVNGNTIYF
>TRBJ2-2|NA|NA|TRBV29-1
TGCAGCGTTGAGGCCGGGGCCCCAGCCCACACCGGGGAGCTGTTTTTT
CSVEAGAPAHTGELFF
>TRBJ2-5|NA|once|TRBV28
TGTGCCAGCAGTAGACCTCCCGTGGAGACCCAGTACTTC
CASSRPPVETQYF
>TRBJ2-3|NA|NA|TRBV28
TGTGCCAGCAGTTCCCGCGGGACAGATACGCAGTATTTT
CASSSRGTDTQYF
>TRBJ2-7|TRBD2|NA|TRBV20-1
TGCAGTGCTCGACGAAGGGGGACTAGCTTTAGTTACGAGCAGTACTTC
CSARRRGTSFSYEQYF
>TRBJ2-5|NA|NA|TRBV5-1
TGCGCCAGCAGCTTGACTAGCCGGGAGACCCAGTACTTC
CASSLTSRETQYF
>TRBJ2-6|NA|NA|TRBV5-1
TGCGCCAGCAGGGTCTCACTATCTGGGGCCAACGTCCTGACTTTC
CASRVSLSGANVLTF
>TRBJ2-4|NA|NA|TRBV10-2
TGCGCCAGCAAGAAAGGGGCGCTCGGGATTGACATTCAGTACTTC
CASKKGALGIDIQYF
>TRBJ2-1|TRBD2|NA|TRBV12-3/TRBV12-4
TGTGCCACGACCAAAGGGACTAGCGGGGGGGGTGAGCAGTTCTTC
CATTKGTSGGGEQFF